Listed here are 20 T cell receptor beta chains from one sample, sequenced in a study of HIV-infected patients and healthy controls. Whole blood was used without fractionation, so all unsorted peripheral T cells were included. cDNA was made from around 0.45 ug RNA using alpha and beta constant primers. Separate chain-specific third strand synthesis with multiplexing indices produced the alpha and beta libraries. TCRdb re-analysed the 5' RACE reads in MiXCR, keeping a single row per CDR3 protein. Of about 12,000 distinct CDR3 sequences in the sample, 9% to 9.5% were seen once. Source: blood, taken before antiretroviral therapy. These receptors all come from an adult with HIV infection. The donor label of this sample is uncertain.

This clonotype was counted between two and nine times. The rearrangement links TRBV2 to TRBJ1-1; D gene uncertain. CDR3 length equals 15 residues. Trimming stripped 6 bases from V and 0 bases from J, with 14 bases between. The germline V gene encodes CDR1 SNHLY and CDR2 FYNNEI. The CDR3 reads CASRREEVMNTEAFF. Here the CDR3 DNA reads TGTGCCAGCAGGCGGGAGGAGGTGATGAACACTGAAGCTTTCTTT.

This clonotype is classed as medium-sized. J is TRBJ2-1 and V is TRBV5-4; no clear D. Germline CDR1 is SGHNT and CDR2 is YYREEE (reference sequence). Between the trimmed V and J ends, which lost 4 bases and 6 bases, there was a span of 14 bases. The CDR3 is made up of 14 amino acids. The CDR3 DNA sequence: TGTGCCAGCAGCCCGCTTTTCGGGTCCAATGAGCAGTTCTTC. Translating it yields CASSPLFGSNEQFF.

This clonotype is termed medium-sized (0.01 to 0.1%). The chain uses TRBV6-4 and TRBJ1-1; 11 bases fit TRBD1. The ends lost 1 base at V and 1 base at J; junction bases unmatched: 14. The CDR3 runs to 20 residues. Looked up from germline, CDR1 is MRHNA and CDR2 is SNTAGT. In DNA form, the CDR3 reads TGTGCCAGCAGTGACTTCCTCCGGGACAGGGGGAAGTCCACGAACACTGAAGCTTTCTTT. Its protein is CASSDFLRDRGKSTNTEAFF.

This clonotype was detected many times. The V gene is TRBV6-2 or TRBV6-3, the J gene TRBJ1-2, with D possibly TRBD1 on 5 matching bases. CDR1 and CDR2 (germline): MNHEY, SVGEGT. CDR3 length equals 16 residues. Deletions cut 5 bases from V and 4 bases from J, with 20 bases between. The CDR3 is CASSETSGRSGYGYTF. The CDR3 nucleotides read TGTGCCAGCAGTGAGACATCAGGGAGGAGTGGCTATGGCTACACCTTC.

This clonotype occurred many times. This chain uses TRBV7-9 with TRBJ2-1, with TRBD2 matching 9 bases. V shed 4 bases, J shed 2 bases, and the junction held 6 bases outside the gene matches. The CDR3 is 16 amino acids. Germline V CDR1 and CDR2: SEHNR, FQNEAQ (reference sequence). As DNA, the CDR3 is TGTGCCAGCAGCTCGGTAGCGGGAGCTGCCTACAATGAGCAGTTCTTC. The encoded protein is CASSSVAGAAYNEQFF.

This clonotype has at least ten counts. Here the CDR3 reads CASSRTGTGGQETQYF. Written as DNA, the CDR3 is TGTGCCAGCAGCCGGACCGGGACAGGGGGCCAAGAGACCCAGTACTTC. This chain connects TRBV28 to TRBJ2-5; 11 bases map to TRBD1. Germline-derived CDR1 and CDR2 are MDHEN and SYDVKM. V gave up 6 bases and J gave up 1 base; unmatched junction bases: 7. The CDR3 contains 16 residues.

In this sample, this clonotype turned up many times. The chain joins TRBV29-1 to TRBJ2-1; perhaps TRBD1 as D (5 bases). The V end lost 0 bases, the J end lost 10 bases, and 19 bases lay between the germline ends. CDR3 size: 15 residues. Germline loops: CDR1 SQVTM, CDR2 ANQGSEA. The DNA for the CDR3 is TGCAGCGTTGAAGATCCTTTAAGTTCGACAGTCGAGCAGTTCTTC. Translated, it gives CSVEDPLSSTVEQFF.

The J gene is TRBJ1-5, the V gene TRBV20-1; 7 nucleotides align to TRBD1. This CDR3 contains 15 residues. Germline assignment: CDR1 DFQATT and CDR2 SNEGSKA (reference sequence). Trimming at V came to 3 bases and at J to 6 bases, leaving 11 bases not matched to a gene. The CDR3 nucleotides read TGCAGTGCTAGTTCCCAGGGGGAGTCAGGTCAGCCCCAGCATTTT. Its protein product is CSASSQGESGQPQHF.

This clonotype was seen at least ten times. V is TRBV12-3 or TRBV12-4 and J is TRBJ1-1; 8 bases map to TRBD1. V shed 5 bases and J 11 bases; nucleotides not matched to a gene: 7. CDR3 size: 12 residues. The DNA of the CDR3 is TGTGCCAGCAGTCTTCGGACAGGGAAGGCTTTCTTT. It is translated as CASSLRTGKAFF.

This clonotype was counted a few times. This chain connects TRBV5-1 to TRBJ2-3; D may correspond to TRBD1 or TRBD2 (6 bases each). Germline V gene data show CDR1 as SGHRS and CDR2 as YFSETQ. This CDR3 spans 16 amino acids. V shed 0 bases and J shed 6 bases, with 17 bases lying between them. The CDR3 DNA reads TGCGCCAGCAGCTTGGCCCGTGGGGGGCCAGCCGATACGCAGTATTTT. This encodes CASSLARGGPADTQYF.

This clonotype is medium-sized by share. The chain links TRBV29-1 to TRBJ2-1, with a weak D call TRBD2 (5 bases). Trimming pared 0 bases from V and 0 bases from J, leaving 12 bases between. Germline V gene lookup returns CDR1 SQVTM and CDR2 ANQGSEA. The CDR3 has 16 amino acids. This CDR3 is CSVEDPRESSYNEQFF. Here the CDR3 DNA reads TGCAGCGTTGAAGACCCGAGGGAGAGCTCCTACAATGAGCAGTTCTTC.

This clonotype was observed at least ten times. J is TRBJ2-3 and V is TRBV4-2; D is unresolved. Germline values: CDR1 LGHNA, CDR2 YNFKEQ. Trimming removed 0 bases from V and 2 bases from J, with 12 bases in between. There are 16 residues in the CDR3. CDR3 sequence: CASSQEGSLATDTQYF. The CDR3 DNA follows: TGTGCCAGCAGCCAAGAGGGGTCCCTCGCCACAGATACGCAGTATTTT.

The gene calls are TRBV9 and TRBJ2-3, with a possible D match to TRBD2 (6 bases). The V and J ends lost 0 bases and 0 bases respectively, with 14 bases between them. The CDR3 sequence is 17 residues long. Germline lookup yields CDR1 SGDLS and CDR2 YYNGEE. In DNA form, the CDR3 reads TGTGCCAGCAGCGTAGATTCGGGGACTTCTAGCACAGATACGCAGTATTTT. This codes for CASSVDSGTSSTDTQYF.

Comment on this clonotype: One end of the junction does not line up with germline, which may come from a read error. The chain links TRBV7-7 to TRBJ2-5; D may be TRBD2 (6 bases). The CDR3 is 15 amino acids. CDR1 is SSHAT and CDR2 is FNYEAQ in the germline V gene (reference sequence). The CDR3 DNA reads as TGTGCTAGCAGCTTGGGCGGGACCGCCCAAGAGACCCAGTACTTC. It yields the protein CASSLGGTAQETQYF.

The chain has TRBV2 and TRBJ1-6, with TRBD1 matching over 8 bases. V dropped 4 bases and J dropped 9; count of bases not matched to a gene: 5. The CDR3 loop spans 14 amino acids. Looked up from germline, CDR1 is SNHLY and CDR2 is FYNNEI. The DNA for the CDR3 is TGTGCCAGCAGTGGGACAGGGAGCGGTTCACCCCTCCACTTT. This sequence encodes CASSGTGSGSPLHF.

This clonotype was seen repeatedly, ten times or more. This chain uses TRBV14 with TRBJ2-1; 11 nucleotides line up with TRBD2. The length of the CDR3 is 21 residues. Germline CDR1 SGHDN, CDR2 FVKESK. J was trimmed by 5 bases and V by 0 bases; bases with no gene match: 18. The CDR3 protein is CASSQDQPPRVAGGHDNEQFF. For the CDR3, the DNA is TGTGCCAGCAGCCAAGATCAACCACCCCGGGTAGCGGGAGGGCACGACAATGAGCAGTTCTTC.

This clonotype was observed at least ten times. The chain links TRBV7-2 to TRBJ2-5; no clear D gene. The CDR3 runs to 12 residues. With 1 base removed from V and 7 bases from J, the gap between germline ends came to 7 bases. The germline V gene has CDR1 SGHTA and CDR2 FQGNSA. In nucleotides, the CDR3 is TGTGCCAGCAGCTTAGAGGGCGGGACCCAGTACTTC. This sequence encodes CASSLEGGTQYF.

This clonotype showed up many times. This chain uses TRBV2 with TRBJ2-6; D call uncertain. Germline V gene sequence: CDR1 SNHLY, CDR2 FYNNEI. V was shortened by 6 bases and J by 4 bases, with 13 bases between the two germline ends. The CDR3 consists of 15 residues. The CDR3 region is CASRMERTGANVLTF. In DNA form, the CDR3 reads TGTGCCAGCAGGATGGAGCGAACCGGGGCCAACGTCCTGACTTTC.

In the case of this clonotype: This may stem from a read error, because a much larger clone lies one nucleotide away. The gene calls are TRBV6-6 and TRBJ1-4; no firm D call. Germline loops: CDR1 MNHNY, CDR2 SVGAGI (reference sequence). The germline V and J ends were trimmed by 2 bases and 12 bases, with 13 bases remaining between them. The CDR3 has 13 amino acids. CDR3 DNA sequence: TGTGCCAGCAGTTACCCCCAGGCCCGGGAACTGTTTTTT. It specifies CASSYPQARELFF.

This clonotype was seen ten or more times. V and J are TRBV6-2 or TRBV6-3 and TRBJ2-2; a possible D gene is TRBD1 (5 bases). Germline CDR1 and CDR2: MNHEY and SVGEGT. The CDR3 contains 13 residues. Trimming stripped 7 bases from V and 6 bases from J, with 12 bases between. CDR3 sequence: CASNLGVPGELFF. The CDR3 DNA sequence: TGTGCCAGCAATCTAGGGGTTCCCGGGGAGCTGTTTTTT.